This T cell receptor (beta chain) originates from a study of blood T cell repertoires in COVID-19. Study at large: Italy, Spain and the United States were the sources of the convalescent and acute COVID-19 samples.

Authors' analysis steps: Nucleated cell number was recorded as an estimate derived from reference gene primer amplification. Only in-frame clones appear in the TCRdb table, and some are missing; sequencing was by immunoSEQ multiplex PCR. That table furnishes V, J and clone size, whereas the DNA furnished D and trimming. The sample yields about 100,000 clones, about 90% seen once. This CDR3 contains 14 residues. The junction had 13 bases not matched to a gene; V was cut back by 10 bases and J by 7 bases. The germline V gene encodes CDR1 MNHEY and CDR2 SVGAGI. The sequence came from a man aged 45-65 years with acute or convalescent COVID-19. This sequence joins TRBV6-5 and TRBJ1-5; 7 nucleotides agree with TRBD1. Sequencing was carried out using peripheral blood. The CDR3 is CATLDKGGRQPQHF. The CDR3 DNA reads as TGTGCCACCCTGGACAAAGGGGGCAGGCAGCCCCAGCATTTT.